This T cell receptor beta chain was sequenced for a study of blood T cell repertoires in COVID-19. Study at large: The study drew acute and convalescent COVID-19 samples from the United States, Italy and Spain. T cells, B-cell-depleted T cells, or PBMCs provided the cDNA or gDNA that served as material.

The trim removed 10 bases at V and 0 bases at J, leaving 9 bases unmatched. This CDR3 is built from 14 residues. Germline CDR1 reads SNHLY; CDR2 reads FYNNEI. In the authors' methods: How many nucleated cells were present was estimated from reference gene primer amplification. Sequencing was performed with immunoSEQ multiplex PCR; in TCRdb, only in-frame clones are kept and a portion is missing. D and trimming were read from the DNA, whereas the V and J calls and clone size are those reported in that table. The sample yields hundreds of thousands of clones, 85% to 90% seen once. Sequenced: peripheral blood. The TCR was taken from an older man with acute or convalescent COVID-19. The V and J genes are TRBV2 and TRBJ2-7, with 7 bases lining up with TRBD2. The DNA of the CDR3 is TGTGCCACAAATTTACTAGCGTCCTCCTACGAGCAGTACTTC. Its protein product is CATNLLASSYEQYF.